The next 8 T cell receptor beta chains were all read from a single sample in a study of blood T cell repertoires in COVID-19. The method was immunoSEQ multiplex PCR; TCRdb's version includes in-frame clones alone and lacks a portion of them. Among fewer than 350,000 clones, roughly 89% were seen once, and the ten largest hold approximately 1.5%. The sequencing input was PBMCs or T cells enriched from blood (not recorded which). The receptors shown here come from a young woman with acute COVID-19.

The table lists this clone with a count of one. The rearrangement links TRBV18 to TRBJ2-7; TRBD1 matches 7 bases. V lost 6 bases, J lost 3 bases, and 2 bases stayed unmatched. CDR1 is KGHSH and CDR2 is LQKENI in the germline V gene. The CDR3 consists of 12 residues. The CDR3 DNA is TGTGCCAGCTCCCGGGACAGCTACGAGCAGTACTTC. Protein: CASSRDSYEQYF.

This chain links TRBV7-9 with TRBJ1-3; no clear D gene. Per germline, CDR1 SEHNR and CDR2 FQNEAQ (reference sequence). The CDR3 has 12 residues. V was trimmed by 3 bases and J by 4 bases, leaving 4 bases between them. The CDR3 protein is CASSFRGNTIYF. The CDR3 nucleotides read TGTGCCAGCAGCTTCAGGGGAAACACCATATATTTT.

CDR3: CATTDYSTRNEQFF. CDR3 sequence (DNA): TGTGCCACTACCGACTATTCAACCCGCAATGAGCAGTTCTTC. The V and J genes are TRBV19 and TRBJ2-1; D perhaps matches TRBD2 (5 bases). The V gene lost 10 bases and the J gene lost 6 bases, with 19 bases spanning the gap. CDR1 and CDR2 (germline): LNHDA, SQIVND (reference sequence). The CDR3 runs to 14 residues.

This chain links TRBV10-1 with TRBJ2-1, with TRBD1 identical over 9 bases. V lost 8 bases and J lost 5; bases outside the gene matches: 7. Germline CDR1 and CDR2: WNHNN and SYGVQD (reference sequence). This CDR3 has 14 residues. CDR3 DNA: TGCGCCAGCGCAAGGGACAGGGTTAACAATGAGCAGTTCTTC. Its translation is CASARDRVNNEQFF.

This clone has just one count. The genes are TRBV29-1 and TRBJ1-2; tentative D call: TRBD1 (5 bases). The V gene's germline CDR1 is SQVTM and CDR2 ANQGSEA. The CDR3 covers 11 residues. V was shortened by 4 bases and J by 8 bases, with 11 bases between the two germline ends. In DNA form, the CDR3 reads TGCAGCGTTGGGGCAGGGTCCGGCTACACCTTC. It yields the protein CSVGAGSGYTF.

The V gene is TRBV19, the J gene TRBJ2-5, with 8 bases lining up with TRBD1. CDR1 is LNHDA and CDR2 is SQIVND in the germline V gene (reference sequence). This CDR3 region has 15 residues. Trimming removed 9 bases from V and 0 bases from J; junction bases left unmatched: 9. CDR3 amino acids: CASPQDRGHQETQYF. Written as DNA, the CDR3 is TGTGCCAGCCCTCAAGACAGGGGCCACCAAGAGACCCAGTACTTC.

This rearrangement joins TRBV20-1 to TRBJ2-5, with D unresolved. The length of the CDR3 is 11 residues. Trimming cost V 0 bases and J 5 bases, with 4 bases left between them. Germline assignment: CDR1 DFQATT and CDR2 SNEGSKA (reference sequence). CDR3 region: CSARDLETQYF. The CDR3 region has the DNA TGCAGTGCTAGAGATCTTGAGACCCAGTACTTC.

V usage is TRBV5-3 and J usage is TRBJ2-4; 14 bases are a match to TRBD2. TRBV5-3 is flagged as an ORF with uncertain function. With V trimmed by 5 bases and J by 6 bases, 10 bases remained unmatched. The CDR3 extends over 17 amino acids. The CDR3 DNA follows: TGTGCCAGAAGAAGACTAGCGGGAGGGCCGGGGGGAAACATTCAGTACTTC. It yields the protein CARRRLAGGPGGNIQYF.